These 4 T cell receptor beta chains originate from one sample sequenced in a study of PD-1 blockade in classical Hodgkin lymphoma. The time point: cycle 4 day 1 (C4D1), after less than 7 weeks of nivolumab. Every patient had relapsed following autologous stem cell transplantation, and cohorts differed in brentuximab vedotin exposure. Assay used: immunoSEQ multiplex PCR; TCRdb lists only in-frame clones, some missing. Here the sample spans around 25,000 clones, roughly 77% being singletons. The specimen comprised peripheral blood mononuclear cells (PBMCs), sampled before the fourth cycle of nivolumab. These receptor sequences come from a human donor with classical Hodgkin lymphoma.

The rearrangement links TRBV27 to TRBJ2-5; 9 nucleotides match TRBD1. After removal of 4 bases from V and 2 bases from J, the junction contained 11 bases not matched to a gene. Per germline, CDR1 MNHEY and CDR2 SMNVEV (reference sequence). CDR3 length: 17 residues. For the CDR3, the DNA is TGTGCCAGCAGTTCTCTCCCCACCGGGACAGGGCAAGAGACCCAGTACTTC. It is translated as CASSSLPTGTGQETQYF.

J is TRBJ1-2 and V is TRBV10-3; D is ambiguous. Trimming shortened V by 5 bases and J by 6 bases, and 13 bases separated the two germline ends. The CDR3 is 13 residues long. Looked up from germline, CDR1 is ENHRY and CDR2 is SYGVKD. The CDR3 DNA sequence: TGTGCCATCAGTACCGACACGGGCCATGGCTACACCTTC. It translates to CAISTDTGHGYTF.

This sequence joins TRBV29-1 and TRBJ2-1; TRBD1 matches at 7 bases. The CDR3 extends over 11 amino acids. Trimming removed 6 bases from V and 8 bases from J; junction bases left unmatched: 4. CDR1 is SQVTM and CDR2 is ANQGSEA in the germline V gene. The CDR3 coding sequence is TGCAGCGTCCAGGGGGTTCATGAGCAGTTCTTC. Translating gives CSVQGVHEQFF.

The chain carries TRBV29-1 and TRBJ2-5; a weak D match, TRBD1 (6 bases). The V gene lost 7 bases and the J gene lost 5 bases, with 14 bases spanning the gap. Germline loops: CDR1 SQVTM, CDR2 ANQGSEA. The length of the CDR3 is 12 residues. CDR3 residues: CSATLQGETQYF. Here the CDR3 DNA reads TGCAGCGCTACTCTCCAGGGGGAGACCCAGTACTTC.